The subject of this entry is one T cell receptor (beta chain). Which antigen it targets is not known. Base qualities were left out, and no much larger clone turns up one base away. The collaborating institutions used their own protocols to collect whole blood in K2EDTA tubes. For TCRbeta analysis, collaborators shipped samples in one of three forms: frozen whole blood, isolated PBMCs, or DNA extracted from either of those sample types. These data come from a study of blood T cell repertoires in COVID-19 (dated by TCRdb to the early 2020s). Regarding the complete study: The collaborator samples originated in the United States, Italy and Spain and spanned the acute and convalescent phases of COVID-19. The prospective study material was composed of cDNA or gDNA derived from T cells, B-cell-depleted T cells, or PBMCs. Samples were obtained from the ongoing ImmuneRACE study (first 160 participants) and from 1,000 to 1,500 subjects provided by 6 global collaborators. The dataset comprised deeply sampled blood TCRbeta repertoires from subjects exposed to, actively infected with, or recovered from COVID-19. The sample metadata nearly always contained a de-identified subject ID, COVID-19 status, age in years and sex. Where HLA class I and class II types were available, the types were taken from metadata supplied by the sample provider, not from assay-based typing. A freely available public database, intended as a resource for researchers studying the immune response to SARS-CoV-2, is where the repertoires were released. Broad study findings and their caveats: Clinical and demographic metadata were provided uncurated, with the amount varying by source and participant.

Clipping removes 6 bases from V and 2 bases from J, with 9 as the unmatched junction base count. From a lookup of the germline V gene, CDR1 and CDR2 are MDHEN and SYDVKM. The CDR3 sequence holds 15 residues, the cysteine and phenylalanine included. This entry keeps only the CDR3 DNA: 45 bases, framed from base 1. TCRbeta CDR3 regions were amplified from genomic DNA by means of the immunoSEQ Assay, a bias-controlled multiplex PCR. The paper's data handling went like this. Within the assay, amplification of reference gene primers was used to estimate how many nucleated cells each sample contained. To quantify the absolute abundance of each unique TCRbeta CDR3 rearrangement, sequence reads were collapsed and filtered. For each sample, productive Simpson clonality was calculated as the square root of Simpson's diversity index over productive rearrangements. The table comes from immuneACCESS by way of TCRdb, which keeps in-frame sequences with V and J called. Part of the clones is missing from these tables; in studies checked, under half for an unresolved V gene and the rest for unknown reasons. V, J and clone size are taken as reported in that table, and D and trimming were inferred from the DNA itself. The sample table contains 70,000 or so clones; only one count was recorded for 75% to 90% of them. The top ten clonotypes cover about a third of the sample.

Sample: peripheral blood. The receptor was isolated from a woman at least 80 years old with active or convalescent COVID-19. The receptor chain draws on TRBV28 and TRBJ2-7; 8 middle bases align to TRBD1. The DNA sequence is given as TGTGCCAGCAGCAAAGAATGGACAGGGACCTACGAGCAGTACTTC. Translated, this gives CASSKEWTGTYEQYF. Extended through the reference TRBV28 and TRBJ2-7 proteins, this CDR3 yields the full variable domain: DVKVTQSSRYLVKRTGEKVFLECVQDMDHENMFWYRQDPGLGLRLIYFSYDVKMKEKGDIPEGYSVSREKKERFSLILESASTNQTSMYLCASSKEWTGTYEQYFGPGTRLTVT.